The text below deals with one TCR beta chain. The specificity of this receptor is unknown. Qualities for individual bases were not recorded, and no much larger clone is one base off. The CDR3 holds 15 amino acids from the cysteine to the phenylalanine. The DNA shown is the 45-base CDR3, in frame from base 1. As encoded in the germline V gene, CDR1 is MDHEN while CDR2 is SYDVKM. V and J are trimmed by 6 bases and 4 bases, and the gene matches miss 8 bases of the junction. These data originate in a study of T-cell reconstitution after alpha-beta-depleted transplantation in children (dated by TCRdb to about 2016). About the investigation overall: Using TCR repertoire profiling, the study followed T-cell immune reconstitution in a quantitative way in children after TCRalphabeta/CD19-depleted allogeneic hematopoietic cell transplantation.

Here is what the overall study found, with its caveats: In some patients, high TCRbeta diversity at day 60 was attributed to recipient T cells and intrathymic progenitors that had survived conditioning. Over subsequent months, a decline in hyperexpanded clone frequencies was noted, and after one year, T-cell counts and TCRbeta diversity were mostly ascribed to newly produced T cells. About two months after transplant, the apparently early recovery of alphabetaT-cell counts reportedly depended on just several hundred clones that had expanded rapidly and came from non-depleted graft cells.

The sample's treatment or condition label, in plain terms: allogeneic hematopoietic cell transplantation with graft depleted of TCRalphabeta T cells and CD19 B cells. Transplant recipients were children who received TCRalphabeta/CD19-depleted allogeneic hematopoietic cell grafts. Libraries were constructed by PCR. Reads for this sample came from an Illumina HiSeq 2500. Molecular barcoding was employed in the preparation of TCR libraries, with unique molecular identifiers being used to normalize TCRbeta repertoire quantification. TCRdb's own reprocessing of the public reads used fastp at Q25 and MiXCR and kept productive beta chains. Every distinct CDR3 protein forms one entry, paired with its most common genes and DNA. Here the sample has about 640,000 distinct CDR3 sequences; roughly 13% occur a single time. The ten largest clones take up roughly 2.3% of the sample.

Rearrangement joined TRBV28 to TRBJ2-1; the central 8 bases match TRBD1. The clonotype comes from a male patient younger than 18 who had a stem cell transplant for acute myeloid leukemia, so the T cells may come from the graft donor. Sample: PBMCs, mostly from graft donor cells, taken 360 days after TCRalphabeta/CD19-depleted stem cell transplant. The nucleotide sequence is TGTGCCAGCAGCGAGGGACAGGAGGGATACAATGAGCAGTTCTTC. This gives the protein CASSEGQEGYNEQFF. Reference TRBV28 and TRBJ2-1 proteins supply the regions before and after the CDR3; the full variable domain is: DVKVTQSSRYLVKRTGEKVFLECVQDMDHENMFWYRQDPGLGLRLIYFSYDVKMKEKGDIPEGYSVSREKKERFSLILESASTNQTSMYLCASSEGQEGYNEQFFGPGTRLTVL.